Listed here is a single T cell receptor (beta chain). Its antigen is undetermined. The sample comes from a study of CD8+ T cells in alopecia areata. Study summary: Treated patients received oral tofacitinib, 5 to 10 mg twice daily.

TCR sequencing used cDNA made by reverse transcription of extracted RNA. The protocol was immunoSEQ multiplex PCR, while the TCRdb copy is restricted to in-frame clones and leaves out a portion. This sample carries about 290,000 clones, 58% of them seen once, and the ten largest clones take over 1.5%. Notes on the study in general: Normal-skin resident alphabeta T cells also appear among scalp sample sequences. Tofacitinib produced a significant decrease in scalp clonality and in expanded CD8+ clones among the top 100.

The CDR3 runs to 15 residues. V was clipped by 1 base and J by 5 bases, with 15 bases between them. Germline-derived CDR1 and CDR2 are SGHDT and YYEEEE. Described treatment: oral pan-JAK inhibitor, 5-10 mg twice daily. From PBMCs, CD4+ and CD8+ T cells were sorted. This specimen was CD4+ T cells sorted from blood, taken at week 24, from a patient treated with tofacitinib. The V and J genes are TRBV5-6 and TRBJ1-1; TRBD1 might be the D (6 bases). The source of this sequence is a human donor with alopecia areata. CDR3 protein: CASSLPVGALTEAFF. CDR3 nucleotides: TGTGCCAGCAGCTTGCCGGTGGGGGCCTTGACTGAAGCTTTCTTT.